Sequencing of this T cell receptor (beta chain) was carried out in a study of blood T cell repertoires in COVID-19. The overall study: The study drew acute and convalescent COVID-19 samples from the United States, Italy and Spain. PBMCs, B-cell-depleted T cells, or T cells were the source of the cDNA or gDNA that made up the material.

Seattle researchers signed up patients amid active infection and tracked them longitudinally. Authors' processing steps: Amplification of reference gene primers was used by the study to estimate nucleated cell counts. Method: immunoSEQ multiplex PCR; TCRdb's copy keeps in-frame clones and lacks some. V and J calls and clone size follow that table, whereas D and trimming were derived from the DNA. Here the sample spans about 130,000 clones, 70% to 75% being singletons. Germline V lookup: CDR1 MDHEN, CDR2 SYDVKM. The CDR3 runs to 12 residues. A word on this clone: The junction and the germline gene differ at one end; a read error may be behind it.

This sequence joins TRBV28 and TRBJ1-1; TRBD1 agrees at 7 bases. The TCR sequence derives from an elderly man with COVID-19, enrolled during active disease. The sequencing sample was made of peripheral blood. CDR3 DNA: TGTGCCAGCAGTTTAGAGACAGGGACGTTCTCTTTT. Amino acids: CASSLETGTFSF.